This TCR beta chain is from a study of PD-1 blockade in classical Hodgkin lymphoma. Study observations and caveats: TCR diversity rose significantly by C4D1 in CD4+ but not CD8+ cells.

The protocol was immunoSEQ multiplex PCR, while the TCRdb copy is restricted to in-frame clones and leaves out a portion. The data contain tens of thousands of clones, around 91% of them seen just once; the ten biggest clones take up 15%. Comment on this clone: Its antigen is as yet unknown.

All trial patients relapsed after autologous stem cell transplantation. V lost 2 bases to trimming and J lost 4 bases, with 13 bases between them. This CDR3 spans 14 amino acids. Germline CDR1 SGHDT, CDR2 YYEEEE. Sequencing was performed on peripheral blood mononuclear cells (PBMCs), taken at baseline. The TCR comes from a human donor with classical Hodgkin lymphoma. This chain connects TRBV5-6 to TRBJ2-7; no definite D call. In DNA, the CDR3 is TGTGCCAGCAGCTTTCTTCAGACCCCTTACGAGCAGTACTTC. This sequence encodes CASSFLQTPYEQYF.